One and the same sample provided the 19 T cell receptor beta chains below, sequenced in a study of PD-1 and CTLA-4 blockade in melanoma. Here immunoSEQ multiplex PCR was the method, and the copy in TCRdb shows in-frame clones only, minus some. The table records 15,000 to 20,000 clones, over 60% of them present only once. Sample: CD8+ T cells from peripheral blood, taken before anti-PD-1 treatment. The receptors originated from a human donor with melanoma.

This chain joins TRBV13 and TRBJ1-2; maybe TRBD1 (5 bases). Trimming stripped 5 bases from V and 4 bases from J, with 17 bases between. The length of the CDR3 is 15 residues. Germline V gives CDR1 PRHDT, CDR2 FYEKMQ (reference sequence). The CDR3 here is CASSPQGERGYGYTF. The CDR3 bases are TGTGCCAGCAGCCCCCAAGGGGAGAGGGGCTATGGCTACACCTTC.

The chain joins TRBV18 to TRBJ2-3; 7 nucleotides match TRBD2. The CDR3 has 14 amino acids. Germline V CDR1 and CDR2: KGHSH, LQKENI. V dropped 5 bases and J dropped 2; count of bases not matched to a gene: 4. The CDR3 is CASSEAGNTDTQYF. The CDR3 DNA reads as TGTGCCAGCTCAGAAGCGGGAAACACAGATACGCAGTATTTT.

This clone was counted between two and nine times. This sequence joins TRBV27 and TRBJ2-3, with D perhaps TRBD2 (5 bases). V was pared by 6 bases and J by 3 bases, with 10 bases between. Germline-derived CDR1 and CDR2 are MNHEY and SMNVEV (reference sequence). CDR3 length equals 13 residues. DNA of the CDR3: TGTGCCAGCAGCCTGCGGGCAACAGATACGCAGTATTTT. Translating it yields CASSLRATDTQYF.

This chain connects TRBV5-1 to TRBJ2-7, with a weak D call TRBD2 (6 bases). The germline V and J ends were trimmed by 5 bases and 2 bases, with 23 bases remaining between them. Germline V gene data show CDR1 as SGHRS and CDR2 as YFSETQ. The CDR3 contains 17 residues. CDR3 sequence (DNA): TGCGCCAGCAGTTTAGGAAATCCGTGGGGAGGTACCTACGAGCAGTACTTC. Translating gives CASSLGNPWGGTYEQYF.

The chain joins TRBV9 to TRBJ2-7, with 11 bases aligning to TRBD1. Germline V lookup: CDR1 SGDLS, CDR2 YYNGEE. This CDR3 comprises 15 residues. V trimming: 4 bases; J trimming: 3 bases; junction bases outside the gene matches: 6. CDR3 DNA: TGTGCCAGCAGCATCGCCGGGACAGGGGGCTACGAGCAGTACTTC. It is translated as CASSIAGTGGYEQYF.

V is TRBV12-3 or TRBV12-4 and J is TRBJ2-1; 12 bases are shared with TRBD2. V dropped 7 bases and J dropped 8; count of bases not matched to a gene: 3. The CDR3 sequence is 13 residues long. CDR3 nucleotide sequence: TGTGCCAGCACCCGACTAGCGGGAGATGAGCAGTTCTTC. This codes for CASTRLAGDEQFF.

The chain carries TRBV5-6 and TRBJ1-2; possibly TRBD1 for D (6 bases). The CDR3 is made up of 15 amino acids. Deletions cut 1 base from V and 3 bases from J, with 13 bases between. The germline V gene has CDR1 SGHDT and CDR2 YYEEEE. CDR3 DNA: TGTGCCAGCAGCTTGCCCTTGGGGGCTGACTATGGCTACACCTTC. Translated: CASSLPLGADYGYTF.

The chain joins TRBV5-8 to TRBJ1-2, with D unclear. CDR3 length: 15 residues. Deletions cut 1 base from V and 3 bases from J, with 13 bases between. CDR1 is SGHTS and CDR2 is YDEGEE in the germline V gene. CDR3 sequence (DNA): TGTGCCAGCAGCTTGTGGCAGGAGCCTGACTATGGCTACACCTTC. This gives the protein CASSLWQEPDYGYTF.

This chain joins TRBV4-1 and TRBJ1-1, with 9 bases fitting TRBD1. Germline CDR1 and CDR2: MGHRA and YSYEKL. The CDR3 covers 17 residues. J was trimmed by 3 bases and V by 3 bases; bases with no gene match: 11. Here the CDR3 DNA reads TGCGCCAGCAGCCATTGGGTTGGGACAGGGCGGGACACTGAAGCTTTCTTT. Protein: CASSHWVGTGRDTEAFF.

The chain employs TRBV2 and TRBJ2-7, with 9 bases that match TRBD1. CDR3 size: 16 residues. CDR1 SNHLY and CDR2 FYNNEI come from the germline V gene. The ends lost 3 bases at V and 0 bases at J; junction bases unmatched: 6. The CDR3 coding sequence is TGTGCCAGCAGTGATCCGGGACAGGGCGTCTCCTACGAGCAGTACTTC. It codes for CASSDPGQGVSYEQYF. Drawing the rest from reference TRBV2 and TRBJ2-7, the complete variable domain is EPEVTQTPSHQVTQMGQEVILRCVPISNHLYFYWYRQILGQKVEFLVSFYNNEISEKSEIFDDQFSVERPDGSNFTLKIRSTKLEDSAMYFCASSDPGQGVSYEQYFGPGTRLTVT.

CDR3 in DNA: TGTGCCAGCAGCCAGGCGGGAGCCCACGAGCAGTACTTC. It translates to CASSQAGAHEQYF. This rearrangement joins TRBV3-1 (or the pseudogene TRBV3-2) to TRBJ2-7, with 7 bases aligning to TRBD2. Germline V gene data show CDR1 as LGHDT and CDR2 as YNNKEL (reference sequence). This CDR3 contains 13 residues. J was trimmed by 5 bases and V by 3 bases; bases with no gene match: 4.

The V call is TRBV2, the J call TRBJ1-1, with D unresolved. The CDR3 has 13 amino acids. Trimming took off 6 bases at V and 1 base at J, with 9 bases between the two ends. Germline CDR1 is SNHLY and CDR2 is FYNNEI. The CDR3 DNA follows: TGTGCCAGCAGCCAAAGTTGGAACACTGAAGCTTTCTTT. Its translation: CASSQSWNTEAFF.

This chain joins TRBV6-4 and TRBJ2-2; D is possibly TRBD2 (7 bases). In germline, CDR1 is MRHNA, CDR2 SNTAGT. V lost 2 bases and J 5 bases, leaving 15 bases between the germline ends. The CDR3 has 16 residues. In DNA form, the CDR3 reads TGTGCCAGCAGTGACCAGGCGGGGGCCTCTACCGGGGAGCTGTTTTTT. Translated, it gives CASSDQAGASTGELFF.

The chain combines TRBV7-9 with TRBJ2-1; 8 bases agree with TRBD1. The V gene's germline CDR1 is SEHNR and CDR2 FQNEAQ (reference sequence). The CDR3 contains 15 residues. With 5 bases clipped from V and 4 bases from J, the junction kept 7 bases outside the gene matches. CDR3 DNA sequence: TGTGCCAGCAGCCCCCGGACAGGGATATACAATGAGCAGTTCTTC. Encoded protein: CASSPRTGIYNEQFF.

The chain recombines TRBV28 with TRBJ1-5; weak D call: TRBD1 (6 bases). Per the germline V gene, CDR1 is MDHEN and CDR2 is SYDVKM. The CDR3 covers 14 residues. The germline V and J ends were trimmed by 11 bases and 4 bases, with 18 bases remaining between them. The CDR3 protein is CALDVRGGNQPQHF. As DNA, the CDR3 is TGTGCCCTTGACGTTAGGGGGGGGAATCAGCCCCAGCATTTT.

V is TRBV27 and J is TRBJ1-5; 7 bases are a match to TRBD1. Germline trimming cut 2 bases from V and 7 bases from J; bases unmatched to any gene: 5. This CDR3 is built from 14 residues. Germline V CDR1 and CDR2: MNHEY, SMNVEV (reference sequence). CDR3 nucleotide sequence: TGTGCCAGCAGTTTAGAGGGGGCAGGACAGCCCCAGCATTTT. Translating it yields CASSLEGAGQPQHF.

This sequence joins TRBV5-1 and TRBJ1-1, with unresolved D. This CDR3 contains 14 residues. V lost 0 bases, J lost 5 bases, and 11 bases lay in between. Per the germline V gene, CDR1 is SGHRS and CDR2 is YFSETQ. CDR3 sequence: CASSLVRQRTEAFF. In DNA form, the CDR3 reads TGCGCCAGCAGCTTGGTTCGTCAGCGGACTGAAGCTTTCTTT.

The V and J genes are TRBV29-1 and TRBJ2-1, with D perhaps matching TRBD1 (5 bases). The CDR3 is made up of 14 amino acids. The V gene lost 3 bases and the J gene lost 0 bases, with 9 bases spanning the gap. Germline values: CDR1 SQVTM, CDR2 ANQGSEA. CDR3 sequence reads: CSVEGRGSYNEQFF. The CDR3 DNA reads TGCAGCGTTGAGGGAAGGGGCTCCTACAATGAGCAGTTCTTC.

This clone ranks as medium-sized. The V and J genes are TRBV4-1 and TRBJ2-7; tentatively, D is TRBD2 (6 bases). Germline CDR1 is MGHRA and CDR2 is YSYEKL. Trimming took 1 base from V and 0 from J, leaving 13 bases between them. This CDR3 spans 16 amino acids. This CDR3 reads CASSQAEEGGSYEQYF. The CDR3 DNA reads TGCGCCAGCAGCCAAGCCGAGGAGGGCGGCTCCTACGAGCAGTACTTC.